These T cell receptor beta chains were read from a single sample in a study of T cell changes during pregnancy in multiple sclerosis. TCRdb keeps only in-frame clones here, not all; method: immunoSEQ multiplex PCR. The sample lists approximately 53,000 clones; 92% were seen once. Sample: CD4+ T cells from peripheral blood mononuclear cells, taken in the third trimester of pregnancy. The receptors originated from a female donor with multiple sclerosis, enrolled in a pregnancy study. The CDR3 runs from the conserved cysteine through the conserved F or W. D genes are given only for firm matches. Part of the rows lack a size; the others show once, few, many or a class for expanded clones.

J gene | D gene | clone size | V gene | CDR3 DNA | CDR3 protein
TRBJ1-5 | TRBD1 | . | TRBV5-6 | TGTGCCAGCAGCTTGATGCAGGGACAGGGGCCCCAGCATTTT | CASSLMQGQGPQHF
TRBJ2-7 | . | . | TRBV7-8 | TGTGCCAGCTACAACAGGAGCTCCTACGAGCAGTACTTC | CASYNRSSYEQYF
TRBJ1-6 | TRBD1 | . | TRBV30 | TGTGCCTGGTCCCTTCTCCCGCCCGGGCCCGGGGACAGGGTCGGATCACCCCTCCACTTT | CAWSLLPPGPGDRVGSPLHF
TRBJ2-7 | . | . | TRBV27 | TGTGCCAGCAGTTCCCTACGGGGGGCTTCCTACGAGCAGTACTTC | CASSSLRGASYEQYF
TRBJ2-2 | TRBD2 | . | TRBV5-1 | TGCGCCAGCAGCTGGACTAGCGGGGCCGGGGAGCTGTTTTTT | CASSWTSGAGELFF
TRBJ1-6 | TRBD1 | . | TRBV19 | TGTGCCAGTAGCACCTTCGGACAGGGCAATTCACCCCTCCACTTT | CASSTFGQGNSPLHF
TRBJ2-1 | . | . | TRBV7-6 | TGTGCCAGCAGCCCCGCCGGGGGAGCGGCTTCCTACAATGAGCAGTTCTTC | CASSPAGGAASYNEQFF
TRBJ2-3 | . | few | TRBV2 | TGTGCCAGCAGGAGGAGGACCCAGTATTTT | CASRRRTQYF
TRBJ1-4 | . | . | TRBV11-2 | TGTGCCAGCAGCTTTCGGGACAAGAATGAAAAACTGTTTTTT | CASSFRDKNEKLFF
TRBJ1-2 | TRBD1 | . | TRBV19 | TGTGCCACAAGACAGGGTGAATATCCTAACTATGGCTACACCTTC | CATRQGEYPNYGYTF
TRBJ1-3 | . | . | TRBV29-1 | TGCAGCGTTGAAGGGATGGCGGCTAGCTCTGGAAACACCATATATTTT | CSVEGMAASSGNTIYF
TRBJ1-3 | TRBD1 | . | TRBV5-6 | TGTGCCAGCAGCTCCAAAGACAGGGGTTGGTTTGGAAACACCATATATTTT | CASSSKDRGWFGNTIYF
TRBJ2-7 | TRBD1 | once | TRBV11-3 | TGTGCCAGCAGCCCAGGACAGGGGAGCTCCTACGAGCAGTACTTC | CASSPGQGSSYEQYF
TRBJ1-1 | TRBD1 | . | TRBV5-5 | TGTGCCAGCAGCCTCTACCCGGGACAGGCCTCCGGGACTGAAGCTTTCTTT | CASSLYPGQASGTEAFF
TRBJ2-1 | TRBD2 | once | TRBV5-1 | TGCGCCAGCAGCTCGAAGACTAGCGGGAATAATCCTGAGCAGTTCTTC | CASSSKTSGNNPEQFF
TRBJ1-5 | . | . | TRBV5-8 | TGTGCCAGCAGCCCCCGCACTATTATAAATCAGCCCCAGCATTTT | CASSPRTIINQPQHF
TRBJ2-1 | TRBD2 | once | TRBV9 | TGTGCCAGCAGCGTCTTAAGCGGGGGCTACAATGAGCAGTTCTTC | CASSVLSGGYNEQFF
TRBJ1-1 | . | once | TRBV28 | TGTGCCAGCAGTTTAGCAGGAGCGGACAGCTTGAACACTGAAGCTTTCTTT | CASSLAGADSLNTEAFF